The 7 T cell receptor beta chains below were found in one sample sequenced in a study of T cells in localized non-small cell lung cancer. Data came from immunoSEQ multiplex PCR; TCRdb stores just in-frame clones and leaves some out. The sample includes about 29,000 clones, 89% of them seen just once. The sample was peripheral blood, taken before any cancer treatment. The receptors derive from a woman aged 35 to 70 with stage I lung adenocarcinoma.

This chain links TRBV19 with TRBJ1-5, with D possibly TRBD1 on 6 matching bases. V was pared by 4 bases and J by 2 bases, with 18 bases between. Germline loops: CDR1 LNHDA, CDR2 SQIVND (reference sequence). The CDR3 has 17 residues. This CDR3 reads CASSSHELGQGNQPQHF. CDR3 DNA sequence: TGTGCCAGTAGTAGCCACGAACTGGGACAAGGCAATCAGCCCCAGCATTTT.

This clone has more than one count but fewer than ten. V is TRBV6-5 and J is TRBJ2-1; 9 bases fit TRBD2. Germline CDR1 MNHEY, CDR2 SVGAGI. With V trimmed by 5 bases and J by 4 bases, 6 bases remained unmatched. The CDR3 consists of 15 residues. The CDR3 protein is CASSTAGGLYNEQFF. For the CDR3, the DNA is TGTGCCAGCAGTACAGCGGGGGGCCTGTACAATGAGCAGTTCTTC.

CDR3 in amino acids: CASSQGALHTQYF. CDR3 coding DNA: TGTGCCAGCAGTCAAGGGGCCCTCCACACGCAGTATTTT. V usage is TRBV2 and J usage is TRBJ2-3, with D possibly TRBD1 on 5 matching bases. Germline assignment: CDR1 SNHLY and CDR2 FYNNEI. The CDR3 contains 13 residues. Trimming shortened V by 5 bases and J by 9 bases, and 15 bases separated the two germline ends.

The V and J genes are TRBV28 and TRBJ1-5; TRBD1 is a possible D gene (5 bases). The CDR3 loop spans 15 amino acids. Trimming took off 5 bases at V and 5 bases at J, with 16 bases between the two ends. In germline, CDR1 is MDHEN, CDR2 SYDVKM. DNA of the CDR3: TGTGCCAGCAGTCCCCCAGCAGGGTCCGATCAGCCCCAGCATTTT. It yields the protein CASSPPAGSDQPQHF. The entire variable domain, with the rest obtained from reference TRBV28 and TRBJ1-5, is as follows: DVKVTQSSRYLVKRTGEKVFLECVQDMDHENMFWYRQDPGLGLRLIYFSYDVKMKEKGDIPEGYSVSREKKERFSLILESASTNQTSMYLCASSPPAGSDQPQHFGDGTRLSIL.

J is TRBJ1-5 and V is TRBV2, with 9 nucleotides matching TRBD1. The germline V gene has CDR1 SNHLY and CDR2 FYNNEI. The V and J ends lost 7 bases and 1 base, in that order; junction bases with no gene match: 5. This CDR3 is built from 15 residues. The CDR3 DNA is TGTGCCAGCAACACAGGGGGCAAAAGCAATCAGCCCCAGCATTTT. It encodes CASNTGGKSNQPQHF.

This rearrangement joins TRBV15 to TRBJ2-7; 15 bases match TRBD2. Germline V gene sequence: CDR1 LNHNV, CDR2 YYDKDF (reference sequence). J lost 5 bases, V lost 2 bases, and 16 bases had no gene match. This CDR3 comprises 20 residues. The CDR3 bases are TGTGCCACCAGCAGATCCAGGACTAGCGGGAGGGCTCTCCCCATCGACGAGCAGTACTTC. Translated, it gives CATSRSRTSGRALPIDEQYF.

This chain links TRBV27 with TRBJ2-2, with 11 positions matching TRBD2. The V gene's germline CDR1 is MNHEY and CDR2 SMNVEV (reference sequence). With V trimmed by 2 bases and J by 0 bases, 2 bases remained unmatched. The CDR3 is 17 amino acids. Here the CDR3 DNA reads TGTGCCAGCAGTTTACTGACTAGCGGGACGAACACCGGGGAGCTGTTTTTT. It codes for CASSLLTSGTNTGELFF.